This TCR beta chain was documented in a study of blood T cell repertoires in COVID-19. Seattle-derived patients entered the study during active infection and were followed longitudinally. Per the original methods: Estimation of nucleated cell counts was performed using reference gene primer amplification. Only in-frame clones appear in the TCRdb table, and some are missing; sequencing was by immunoSEQ multiplex PCR. V and J calls and clone size follow that table, whereas D and trimming were derived from the DNA. The data show roughly 150,000 clones, 75% to 90% seen once. Sequenced sample: peripheral blood. The source is a man aged 18 to 29 with COVID-19, enrolled during active disease.

CDR3 residues: CASSFSGGEQYF. CDR3 nucleotides: TGTGCCAGCAGTTTCAGTGGCGGGGAGCAGTACTTC. The chain links TRBV11-2 to TRBJ2-7; D may be TRBD2 (5 bases). V lost 6 bases and J lost 7, with 13 bases in between. Germline V lookup: CDR1 SGHAT, CDR2 FQNNGV. This CDR3 has 12 residues.